These T cell receptor beta chains were read from a single sample in a study of memory CD4+ T cells and cytomegalovirus serostatus. Sequencing was performed with immunoSEQ multiplex PCR; in TCRdb, only in-frame clones are kept and a portion is missing. Among tens of thousands of clones listed, approximately 75% were seen once. The specimen sequenced was memory CD4+ T cells from blood. Source of these receptors: an adult in good health and CMV-seronegative. The CDR3 runs from the conserved cysteine through the conserved F or W. The D gene is left open where the match is weak. Not all rows give a size; the values are once, few, many and, for expanded clones, a class.

D gene	clone size	J gene	V gene	CDR3 DNA	CDR3 protein
TRBD2	once	TRBJ2-7	TRBV11-2	TGTGCCAGCAGCTTAGATTTGACGGCTAGCGGGTCCTACGAGCAGTACTTC	CASSLDLTASGSYEQYF
-	few	TRBJ2-1	TRBV5-4	TGTGCCAGCAGCTTGGGACACACGAGCTCCTACAATGAGCAGTTCTTC	CASSLGHTSSYNEQFF
TRBD1	-	TRBJ2-1	TRBV4-3	TGCGCCAGCAGCTTTGGGACAGGCGACAATGAGCAGTTCTTC	CASSFGTGDNEQFF
TRBD2	once	TRBJ2-7	TRBV2	TGTGCCAGCAGTCGAGAAGCGGGAGGCGTGTTC	CASSREAGGVF
-	-	TRBJ2-3	TRBV5-1	TGCGCCAGCAGCCGCCTACCGCCCTCCAGCGGGAGCACAGATACGCAGTATTTT	CASSRLPPSSGSTDTQYF
TRBD2	few	TRBJ2-1	TRBV11-2	TGTGCCAGCGGTATTAGCGGGAGCCCCTACAATGAGCAGTTCTTC	CASGISGSPYNEQFF
-	-	TRBJ2-1	TRBV13	TGTGCCAGCAGCCGAACCCCTGGATACAATGAGCAGTTCTTC	CASSRTPGYNEQFF
TRBD1	-	TRBJ1-1	TRBV18	TGTGCCAGCTCACCGCAACAGGGGGGTGAAGCTTTCTTT	CASSPQQGGEAFF
TRBD2	-	TRBJ2-5	TRBV27	TGTGCCAGCGGACCGGGACTAGCGGGCGGAAAGACCCAGTACTTC	CASGPGLAGGKTQYF
-	-	TRBJ2-3	TRBV5-6	TGTGCCAGCGCCCCCCTAGGGAATACGCAGTATTTT	CASAPLGNTQYF
-	-	TRBJ1-3	TRBV15	TGTGCCACCAGCAGAGATGTAGGGAAGGGAAACACCATATATTTT	CATSRDVGKGNTIYF
-	once	TRBJ2-6	TRBV27	TGTGCCAGCAGTTTAAGGTTAGCTGGGGCCAACGTCCTGACTTTC	CASSLRLAGANVLTF
TRBD1	-	TRBJ2-1	TRBV11-2	TGTGCCAGCAGCCCGGGACAGGGCTCGTACAATGAGCAGTTCTTC	CASSPGQGSYNEQFF
-	-	TRBJ1-2	TRBV7-9	TGTGCCAGCAGCCCCGGCTCCATAACAGGCTCGGGCTTC	CASSPGSITGSGF
TRBD2	-	TRBJ2-1	TRBV6-5	TGTGCCAGCAGCCCCGGGACTAGCGGGTTTGAGCAGTTCTTC	CASSPGTSGFEQFF
-	-	TRBJ1-2	TRBV7-8	TGTGCCAGCAGTAGGGGAAACTATGGCTACACCTTC	CASSRGNYGYTF
-	-	TRBJ1-5	TRBV6-5	TGTGCCAGCAGTTACGAGGGGGCCCAGCATTTT	CASSYEGAQHF
-	-	TRBJ2-3	TRBV10-1	TGCGCCAGCAGTGTTGGGGGGGCTGGAGATACGCAGTATTTT	CASSVGGAGDTQYF
TRBD2	-	TRBJ2-1	TRBV9	TGTGCCAGCAGCTCCCGGTTTAGCGGGGGAACCTACAATGAGCAGTTCTTC	CASSSRFSGGTYNEQFF
-	-	TRBJ1-1	TRBV7-9	TGTGCCAGCAAGTCCCCGAACACTGAAGCTTTCTTT	CASKSPNTEAFF
-	-	TRBJ2-5	TRBV21-1	TGTGCCAGCAGCAAAGTGAGCAGGCTACAAGAGACCCAGTACTTC	CASSKVSRLQETQYF
TRBD1	few	TRBJ1-3	TRBV27	TGTGCCAGCACCCGGACAGGGGGAAACACCATATATTTT	CASTRTGGNTIYF
-	-	TRBJ2-5	TRBV19	TGTGCCAGTAGCCAAGCTCCCCAGTGGGAGACCCAGTACTTC	CASSQAPQWETQYF
-	few	TRBJ2-1	TRBV7-3	TGTGCCAGCAGCTTAACTCGGGCAGACTACAATGAGCAGTTCTTC	CASSLTRADYNEQFF
-	-	TRBJ1-2	TRBV28	TGTGCCAGCAGTTTTTCGCAAAGCGGCTATGGCTACACCTTC	CASSFSQSGYGYTF
-	-	TRBJ2-7	TRBV7-8	TGTGCCAGCAGCTTAGGAAACGAGCAGTACTTC	CASSLGNEQYF
TRBD1	-	TRBJ2-5	TRBV7-7	TGTGCTAGCAGCGTAGGGACAGGGGGATTCCAAGAGACCCAGTACTTC	CASSVGTGGFQETQYF
TRBD1	-	TRBJ1-3	TRBV30	TGTGCCTGGAGTACGGGACAGCTTTTTTCTGGAAACACCATATATTTT	CAWSTGQLFSGNTIYF
-	-	TRBJ1-1	TRBV7-9	TGTGCCAGCAGCCAGCAGGGTGGCACTGAAGCTTTCTTT	CASSQQGGTEAFF
TRBD2	-	TRBJ2-5	TRBV7-3	TGTGCCAGCAGTCCAGGTTCTAGCGGACAAGAGACCCAGTACTTC	CASSPGSSGQETQYF
TRBD1	once	TRBJ2-3	TRBV29-1	TGCAGCGTCGAACGACCAGGGGGCGAGTATTTT	CSVERPGGEYF
-	-	TRBJ1-4	TRBV25-1	TGTGCCAGCAGTGAATTGGGGGGAAATTATGAAAAACTGTTTTTT	CASSELGGNYEKLFF
-	-	TRBJ1-6	TRBV5-3	TGTGCCAGAAGCGGCCCTGCGGGCGGGTCAAGCTCCTATAATTCACCCCTCCACTTT	CARSGPAGGSSSYNSPLHF
-	few	TRBJ1-2	TRBV5-1	TGCGCCAGCAGCCCTCAGGGGATTGTGTTAGAGTGGGGCTACACCTTC	CASSPQGIVLEWGYTF
-	-	TRBJ1-5	TRBV28	TGTGCCAGCATGGCAGGGAAGGGTAGCAATCAGCCCCAGCATTTT	CASMAGKGSNQPQHF
-	once	TRBJ1-4	TRBV5-1	TGCGCCAGCAGCCCAGGGACGGGAGGGCAAAAACTGTTTTTT	CASSPGTGGQKLFF
-	-	TRBJ1-2	TRBV28	TGTGCCAGCAGCCCTTCGATCTATGGCTACACCTTC	CASSPSIYGYTF
-	-	TRBJ1-1	TRBV5-8	TGTGCCAGCAGCGCCGGGGGGGGTCTGAACACTGAAGCTTTCTTT	CASSAGGGLNTEAFF
-	-	TRBJ1-2	TRBV28	TGTGCCACCCTTGAGACAGGCGGAGAAGATGGCTACACCTTC	CATLETGGEDGYTF
-	-	TRBJ1-1	TRBV7-9	TGTGCCAGCAGCGGCGGACGGGGTCTCACTGAAGCTTTCTTT	CASSGGRGLTEAFF
TRBD2	-	TRBJ2-5	TRBV10-3	TGTGCCATCAGTGGGGGGGGAGGGGAGACCCAGTACTTC	CAISGGGGETQYF
TRBD2	-	TRBJ2-3	TRBV7-2	TGTGCCAGCAGCCTCCGGGTAGCGGGATGGTTGCCAGATACGCAGTATTTT	CASSLRVAGWLPDTQYF
TRBD2	-	TRBJ2-5	TRBV14	TGTGCCAGCAGCCAGCCCCTGATAGCGGCGGGAGCGTCCGAGACCCAGTACTTC	CASSQPLIAAGASETQYF
-	-	TRBJ2-7	TRBV7-2	TGTGCCAGCAGCTTATCGCGGGACAAATACTACGAGCAGTACTTC	CASSLSRDKYYEQYF